Presented here are 7 T cell receptor beta chains from one specimen sequenced in a study of response to subunit inactivated influenza vaccine. TCRdb itself ran the RT-PCR reads through MiXCR, one entry per CDR3 protein. The sample yields 650,000 to 800,000 distinct CDR3 sequences, under 20% seen once. This material consisted of PBMCs from blood, taken roughly 5 days after vaccination. Every receptor here comes from a man over 45 who received an inactivated influenza vaccine.

There are a few counts of this clonotype. The genes are TRBV7-2 and TRBJ2-7; 12 bases fit TRBD2. J gave up 4 bases and V 5 bases, and 6 bases lay outside the gene matches. Germline values: CDR1 SGHTA, CDR2 FQGNSA. The CDR3 has 15 residues. The CDR3 region is CASSPGLAGYYEQYF. CDR3 coding DNA: TGTGCCAGCAGCCCCGGACTAGCGGGATATTACGAGCAGTACTTC.

This clonotype has ten or more counts. This chain connects TRBV6-5 to TRBJ1-2, with D possibly matching TRBD1 (5 bases). Germline CDR1 MNHEY, CDR2 SVGAGI. The CDR3 runs to 13 residues. The V end lost 9 bases, the J end lost 0 bases, and 11 bases lay between the germline ends. The DNA of the CDR3 is TGTGCCAGTCGGACACGAGCTAACTATGGCTACACCTTC. Translating gives CASRTRANYGYTF.

In its sample, this clonotype was seen once. CDR3 DNA: TGTGCCATGGGCCCCGGGGTGCCCTGCCTTCTCGAGACCCAGTACTTC. This sequence encodes CAMGPGVPCLLETQYF. The chain combines TRBV7-3 with TRBJ2-5, with D tentatively TRBD2 (5 bases). CDR1 is SGHTA and CDR2 is FQGTGA in the germline V gene. The CDR3 totals 16 residues. Trimming took off 10 bases at V and 5 bases at J, with 26 bases between the two ends.

The chain combines TRBV11-2 with TRBJ2-7, with 12 bases that match TRBD1. Germline assignment: CDR1 SGHAT and CDR2 FQNNGV. This CDR3 comprises 16 residues. J lost 6 bases, V lost 3 bases, and 9 bases had no gene match. CDR3 loop: CASSFPTGTGGAEQYF. The DNA for the CDR3 is TGTGCCAGCAGCTTCCCAACCGGGACAGGGGGCGCCGAGCAGTACTTC.

This clonotype was recorded a few times. The V gene is TRBV12-3 or TRBV12-4, the J gene TRBJ2-2; no firm D call. The CDR3 is 14 amino acids. The V gene lost 3 bases and the J gene lost 5 bases, with 10 bases spanning the gap. As DNA, the CDR3 is TGTGCCAGCAGTTTTGCTAGTGAGACCGGGGAGCTGTTTTTT. Protein sequence: CASSFASETGELFF.

This clonotype was seen a handful of times. The rearrangement joins TRBV12-3 or TRBV12-4 to TRBJ2-5; TRBD1 matches 11 bases. After removal of 5 bases from V and 3 bases from J, the junction contained 8 bases not matched to a gene. CDR3 length: 16 amino acids. CDR3 DNA sequence: TGTGCCAGCAGTCTAAAAAGGACAGGGGGCAAAGAGACCCAGTACTTC. Translation gives CASSLKRTGGKETQYF.

V and J are TRBV7-9 and TRBJ2-2; a weak D match, TRBD2 (6 bases). CDR3 size: 14 residues. CDR1 and CDR2 (germline): SEHNR, FQNEAQ (reference sequence). In nucleotides, the CDR3 is TGTGCTACTCGGAAGGGGAGGTTTACCGGGGAGCTGTTTTTT. This translates into CATRKGRFTGELFF.